This T cell receptor beta chain was profiled in a study of blood T cell repertoires in COVID-19 (dated by TCRdb to the early 2020s). About the investigation overall: Samples from collaborators originated in the United States, Italy and Spain and spanned both the acute and convalescent phases of COVID-19. Subjects who had been exposed to COVID-19, were actively infected with it, or had recovered from it provided the deeply sampled blood TCRbeta repertoires that made up the dataset. Sample metadata almost always included a de-identified subject ID, COVID-19 status, age in years and sex. Samples came from the ongoing ImmuneRACE study (first 160 participants) plus 1,254 subjects from 6 global collaborators. The repertoires were released in a freely available public database meant as a resource for research on the immune response to SARS-CoV-2. The material from the prospective study consisted of cDNA or gDNA derived from T cells, B-cell-depleted T cells, or PBMCs. HLA class I and class II types, where available, came from metadata supplied by the sample provider rather than from assay-based typing. Results the study describes overall, beyond this receptor: The amount of clinical and demographic metadata varied by source and participant and was provided uncurated.

The germline V gene sets CDR1 to SNHLY and CDR2 to FYNNEI. Taken from cysteine to phenylalanine, the CDR3 has 14 residues. Of the read, only the CDR3 DNA is kept; its 42 bases are in frame from base 1. The germline V end is reduced by 6 bases and the J end by 3 bases; junction bases left unmatched: 0. TCRbeta CDR3 regions were amplified from genomic DNA by means of the immunoSEQ Assay, a bias-controlled multiplex PCR. The authors' pipeline ran thus. The number of nucleated cells in each sample was estimated from the amplification of reference gene primers within the assay. To quantify the absolute abundance of each unique TCRbeta CDR3 rearrangement, sequence reads were collapsed and filtered. Productive Simpson clonality was computed per sample as the square root of Simpson's diversity index over productive rearrangements. TCRdb limited this immuneACCESS table to in-frame rearrangements with V and J called. A share of clones is missing; checked studies link under half to unresolved V genes, and the rest is unexplained. Clone size and V and J calls were adopted from that table, with D and trimming inferred from the DNA. Across this sample there are roughly 290,000 clones, with 90% seen only once. The ten largest make up roughly 7.3% of the sample.

At one collaborating source in Seattle, patients were enrolled during active infection and were followed longitudinally through the course of disease. Each collaborating institution followed its own protocols to collect whole blood in K2EDTA tubes. For TCRbeta analysis, collaborator samples were shipped as frozen whole blood, as isolated PBMCs, or as DNA extracted from either sample type. This clone came up once. The antigen it binds to is not known. Base qualities are not provided; no much larger clone lies one nucleotide away. The chain couples TRBV2 to TRBJ1-6; TRBD1 agrees with 9 junctional bases. The sequence came from a young woman with COVID-19, enrolled during active disease. Material for sequencing was peripheral blood. For the CDR3, the sequence is CASRDRGYNSPLHF. The base sequence is TGTGCCAGCAGGGACAGGGGCTATAATTCACCCCTCCACTTT. The full variable domain, completed from the reference TRBV2 and TRBJ1-6 proteins outside the CDR3, reads EPEVTQTPSHQVTQMGQEVILRCVPISNHLYFYWYRQILGQKVEFLVSFYNNEISEKSEIFDDQFSVERPDGSNFTLKIRSTKLEDSAMYFCASRDRGYNSPLHFGNGTRLTVT.